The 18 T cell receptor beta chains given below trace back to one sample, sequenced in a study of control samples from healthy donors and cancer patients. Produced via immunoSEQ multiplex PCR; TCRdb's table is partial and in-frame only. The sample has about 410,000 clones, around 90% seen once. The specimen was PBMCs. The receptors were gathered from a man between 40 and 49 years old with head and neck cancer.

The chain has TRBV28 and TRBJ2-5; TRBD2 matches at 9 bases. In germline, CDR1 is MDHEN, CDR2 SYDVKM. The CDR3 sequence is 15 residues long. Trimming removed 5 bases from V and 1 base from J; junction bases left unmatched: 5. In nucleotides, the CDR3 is TGTGCCAGCAGTGAAGCGGGGGGCTTCCAAGAGACCCAGTACTTC. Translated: CASSEAGGFQETQYF.

The CDR3 loop is CASSSDRPMNTEAFF. The CDR3 nucleotides are TGTGCCAGCAGCTCGGACAGGCCCATGAACACTGAAGCTTTCTTT. V gene TRBV6-5 combines with J gene TRBJ1-1, with TRBD1 matching over 7 bases. This CDR3 spans 15 amino acids. V gave up 6 bases and J gave up 0 bases; unmatched junction bases: 7. Per the germline V gene, CDR1 is MNHEY and CDR2 is SVGAGI.

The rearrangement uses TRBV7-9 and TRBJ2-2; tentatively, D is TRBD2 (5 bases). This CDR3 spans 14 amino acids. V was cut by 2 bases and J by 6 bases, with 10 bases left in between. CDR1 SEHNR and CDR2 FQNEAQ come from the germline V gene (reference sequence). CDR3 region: CASSLILRAGELFF. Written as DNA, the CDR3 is TGTGCCAGCAGCTTAATCCTGCGGGCCGGGGAGCTGTTTTTT. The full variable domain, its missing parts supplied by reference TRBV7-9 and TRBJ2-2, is DTGVSQNPRHKITKRGQNVTFRCDPISEHNRLYWYRQTLGQGPEFLTYFQNEAQLEKSRLLSDRFSAERPKGSFSTLEIQRTEQGDSAMYLCASSLILRAGELFFGEGSRLTVL.

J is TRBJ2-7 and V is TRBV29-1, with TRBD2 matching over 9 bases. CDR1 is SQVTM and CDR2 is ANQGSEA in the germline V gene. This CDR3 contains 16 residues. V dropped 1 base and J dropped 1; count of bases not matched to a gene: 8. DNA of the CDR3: TGCAGCGTTGAAGTGGTGGTGACTAGCGGTTCCTACGAGCAGTACTTC. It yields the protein CSVEVVVTSGSYEQYF.

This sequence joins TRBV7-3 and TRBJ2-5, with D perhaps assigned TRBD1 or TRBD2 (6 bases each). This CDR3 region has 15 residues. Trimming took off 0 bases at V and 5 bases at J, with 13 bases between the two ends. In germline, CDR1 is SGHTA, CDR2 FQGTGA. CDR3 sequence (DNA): TGTGCCAGCAGCTTAACACCTCTAGGGGGGGAGACCCAGTACTTC. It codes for CASSLTPLGGETQYF.

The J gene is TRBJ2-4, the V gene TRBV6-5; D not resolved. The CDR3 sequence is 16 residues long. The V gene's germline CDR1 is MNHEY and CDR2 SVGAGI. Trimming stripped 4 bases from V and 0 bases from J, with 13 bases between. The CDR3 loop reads CASSLVSQLAKNIQYF. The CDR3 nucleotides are TGTGCCAGCAGTTTGGTCAGTCAACTAGCCAAAAACATTCAGTACTTC.

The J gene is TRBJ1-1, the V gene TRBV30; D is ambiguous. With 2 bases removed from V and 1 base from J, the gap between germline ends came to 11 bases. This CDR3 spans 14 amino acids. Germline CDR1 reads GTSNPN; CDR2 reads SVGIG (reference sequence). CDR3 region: CAWSYSTKNTEAFF. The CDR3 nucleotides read TGTGCCTGGAGTTACTCGACAAAGAACACTGAAGCTTTCTTT.

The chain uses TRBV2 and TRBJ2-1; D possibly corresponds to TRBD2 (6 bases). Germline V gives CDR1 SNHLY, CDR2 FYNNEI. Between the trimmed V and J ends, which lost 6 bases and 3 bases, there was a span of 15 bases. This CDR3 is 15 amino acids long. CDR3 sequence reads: CASRSSGGFYNEQFF. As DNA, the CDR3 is TGTGCCAGCAGGAGCTCCGGAGGGTTCTACAATGAGCAGTTCTTC.

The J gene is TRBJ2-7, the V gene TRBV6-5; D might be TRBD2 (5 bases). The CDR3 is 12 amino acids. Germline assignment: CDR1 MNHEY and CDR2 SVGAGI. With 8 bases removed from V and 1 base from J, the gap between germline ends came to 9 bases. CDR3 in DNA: TGTGCCAGCCCCGGGAATTCCTACGAGCAGTACTTC. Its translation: CASPGNSYEQYF.

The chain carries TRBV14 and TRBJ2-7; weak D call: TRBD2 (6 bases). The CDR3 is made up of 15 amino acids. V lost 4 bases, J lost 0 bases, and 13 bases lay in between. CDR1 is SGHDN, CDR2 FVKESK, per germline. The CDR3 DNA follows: TGTGCCAGCAGCCTTGGGAGGCCATACTCCTACGAGCAGTACTTC. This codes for CASSLGRPYSYEQYF.

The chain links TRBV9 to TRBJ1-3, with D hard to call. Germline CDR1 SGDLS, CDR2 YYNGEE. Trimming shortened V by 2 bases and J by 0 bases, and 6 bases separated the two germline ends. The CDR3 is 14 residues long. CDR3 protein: CASSVELSGNTIYF. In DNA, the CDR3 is TGTGCCAGCAGCGTGGAACTCTCTGGAAACACCATATATTTT.

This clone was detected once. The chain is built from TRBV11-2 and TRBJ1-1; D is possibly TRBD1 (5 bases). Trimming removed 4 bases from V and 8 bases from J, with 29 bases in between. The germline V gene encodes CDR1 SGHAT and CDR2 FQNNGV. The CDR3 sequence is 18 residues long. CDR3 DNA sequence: TGTGCCAGCAGCTCCACAGGTTACCCTAAGCCCCATGGGGAGGAAGCTTTCTTT. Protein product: CASSSTGYPKPHGEEAFF.

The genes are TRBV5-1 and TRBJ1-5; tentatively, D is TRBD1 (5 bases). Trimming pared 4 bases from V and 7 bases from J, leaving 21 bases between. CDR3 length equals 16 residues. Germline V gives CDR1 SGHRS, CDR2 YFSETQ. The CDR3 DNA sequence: TGCGCCAGCAGCCCGATGGGACTCTCCCCAGGACAGCCCCAGCATTTT. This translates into CASSPMGLSPGQPQHF.

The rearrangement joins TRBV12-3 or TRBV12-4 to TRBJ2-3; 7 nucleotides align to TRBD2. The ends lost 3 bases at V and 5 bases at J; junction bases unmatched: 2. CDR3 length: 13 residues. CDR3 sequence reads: CASSFSSGDTQYF. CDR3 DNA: TGTGCCAGCAGTTTCTCTAGCGGAGATACGCAGTATTTT.

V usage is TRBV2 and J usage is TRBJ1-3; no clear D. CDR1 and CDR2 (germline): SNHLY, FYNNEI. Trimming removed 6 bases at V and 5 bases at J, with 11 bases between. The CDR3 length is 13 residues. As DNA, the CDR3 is TGTGCCAGCAGAACTGGGTTGAGAAACACCATATATTTT. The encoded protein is CASRTGLRNTIYF.

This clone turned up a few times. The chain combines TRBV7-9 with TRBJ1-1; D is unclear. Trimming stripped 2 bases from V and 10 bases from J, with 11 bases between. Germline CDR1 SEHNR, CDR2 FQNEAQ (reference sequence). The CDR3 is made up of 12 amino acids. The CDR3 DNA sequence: TGTGCCAGCAGCTTATCCGGGTTCGGAGCTTTCTTT. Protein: CASSLSGFGAFF.

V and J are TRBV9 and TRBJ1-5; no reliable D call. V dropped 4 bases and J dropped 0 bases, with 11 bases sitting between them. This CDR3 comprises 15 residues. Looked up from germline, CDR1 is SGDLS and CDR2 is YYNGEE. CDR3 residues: CASSLDGDSNQPQHF. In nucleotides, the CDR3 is TGTGCCAGCAGCCTGGACGGTGATAGCAATCAGCCCCAGCATTTT.

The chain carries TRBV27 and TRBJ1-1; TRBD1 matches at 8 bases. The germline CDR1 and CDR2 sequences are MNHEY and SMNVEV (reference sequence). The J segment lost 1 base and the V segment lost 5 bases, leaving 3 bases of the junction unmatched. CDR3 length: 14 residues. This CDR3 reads CASSIRGPNTEAFF. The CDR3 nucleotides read TGTGCCAGCAGTATCAGGGGGCCGAACACTGAAGCTTTCTTT.